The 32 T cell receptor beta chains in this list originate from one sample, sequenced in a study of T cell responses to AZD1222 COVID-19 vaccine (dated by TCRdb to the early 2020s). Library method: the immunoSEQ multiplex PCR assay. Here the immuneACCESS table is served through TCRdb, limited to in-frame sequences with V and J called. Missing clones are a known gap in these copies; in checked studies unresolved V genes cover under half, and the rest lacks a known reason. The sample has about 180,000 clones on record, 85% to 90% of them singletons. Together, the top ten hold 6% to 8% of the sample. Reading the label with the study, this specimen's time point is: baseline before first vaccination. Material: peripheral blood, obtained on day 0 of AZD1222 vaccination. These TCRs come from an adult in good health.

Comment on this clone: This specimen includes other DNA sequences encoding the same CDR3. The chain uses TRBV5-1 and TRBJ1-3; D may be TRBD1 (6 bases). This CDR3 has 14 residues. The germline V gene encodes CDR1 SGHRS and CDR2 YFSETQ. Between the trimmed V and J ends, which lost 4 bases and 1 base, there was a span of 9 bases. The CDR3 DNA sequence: TGCGCCAGCAGCGCAACAGGGTCTGGAAACACCATATATTTT. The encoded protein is CASSATGSGNTIYF.

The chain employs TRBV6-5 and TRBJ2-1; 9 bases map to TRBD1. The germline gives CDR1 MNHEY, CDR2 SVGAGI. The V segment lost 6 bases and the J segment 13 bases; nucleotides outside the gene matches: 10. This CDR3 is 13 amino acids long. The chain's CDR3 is CASSRRRDRAQFF. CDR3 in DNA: TGTGCCAGCAGCCGACGCCGGGACAGGGCACAGTTCTTC.

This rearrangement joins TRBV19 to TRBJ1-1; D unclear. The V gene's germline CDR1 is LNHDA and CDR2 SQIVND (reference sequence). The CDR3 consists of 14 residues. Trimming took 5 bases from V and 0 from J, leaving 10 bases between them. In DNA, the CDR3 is TGTGCCAGTAGTGTCCAAGCGGTGAACACTGAAGCTTTCTTT. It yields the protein CASSVQAVNTEAFF.

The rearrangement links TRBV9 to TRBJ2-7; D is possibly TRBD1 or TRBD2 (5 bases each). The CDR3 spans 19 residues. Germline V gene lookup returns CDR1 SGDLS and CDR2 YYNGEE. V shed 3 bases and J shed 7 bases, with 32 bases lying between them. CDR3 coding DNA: TGTGCCAGCAGCGCCTACCCTTCCCCCCGGGACGGACTTATGTGGGAGCAGTACGTC. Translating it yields CASSAYPSPRDGLMWEQYV.

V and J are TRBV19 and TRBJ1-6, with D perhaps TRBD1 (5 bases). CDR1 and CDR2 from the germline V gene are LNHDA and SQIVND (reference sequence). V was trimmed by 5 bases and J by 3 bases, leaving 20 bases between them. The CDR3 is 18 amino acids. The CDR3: CASSDWASVGVYNSPLHF. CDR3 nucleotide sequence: TGTGCCAGTAGTGATTGGGCTTCGGTGGGGGTCTATAATTCACCCCTCCACTTT. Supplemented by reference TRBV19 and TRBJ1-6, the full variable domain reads DGGITQSPKYLFRKEGQNVTLSCEQNLNHDAMYWYRQDPGQGLRLIYYSQIVNDFQKGDIAEGYSVSREKKESFPLTVTSAQKNPTAFYLCASSDWASVGVYNSPLHFGNGTRLTVT.

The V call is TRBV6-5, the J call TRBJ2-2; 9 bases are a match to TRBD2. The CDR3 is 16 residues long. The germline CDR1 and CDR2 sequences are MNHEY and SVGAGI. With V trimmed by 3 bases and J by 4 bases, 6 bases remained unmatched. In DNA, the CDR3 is TGTGCCAGCAGTTATATAGCGGGGGACGTCACCGGGGAGCTGTTTTTT. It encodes CASSYIAGDVTGELFF.

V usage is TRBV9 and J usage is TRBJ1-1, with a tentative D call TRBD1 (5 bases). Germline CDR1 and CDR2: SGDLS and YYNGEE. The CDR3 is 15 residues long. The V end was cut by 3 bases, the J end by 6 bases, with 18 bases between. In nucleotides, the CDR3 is TGTGCCAGCAGCGCAGTAGACAGCCCCGGCGCTGAAGCTTTCTTT. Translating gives CASSAVDSPGAEAFF.

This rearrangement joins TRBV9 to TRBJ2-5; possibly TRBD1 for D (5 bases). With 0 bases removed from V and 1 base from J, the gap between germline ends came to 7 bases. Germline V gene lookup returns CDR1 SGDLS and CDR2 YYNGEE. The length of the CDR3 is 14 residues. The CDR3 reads CASSVGRAQETQYF. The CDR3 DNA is TGTGCCAGCAGCGTAGGCAGGGCCCAAGAGACCCAGTACTTC.

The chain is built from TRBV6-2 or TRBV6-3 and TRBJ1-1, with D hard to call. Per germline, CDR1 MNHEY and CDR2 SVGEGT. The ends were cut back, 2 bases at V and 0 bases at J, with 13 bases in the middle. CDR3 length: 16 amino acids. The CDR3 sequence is CASSYTRSRMNTEAFF. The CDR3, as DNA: TGTGCCAGCAGTTACACTAGGTCGCGGATGAACACTGAAGCTTTCTTT.

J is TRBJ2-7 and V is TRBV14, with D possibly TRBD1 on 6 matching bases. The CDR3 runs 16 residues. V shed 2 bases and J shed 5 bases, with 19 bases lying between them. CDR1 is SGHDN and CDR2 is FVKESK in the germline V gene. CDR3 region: CASSQRDTWGSDEQYF. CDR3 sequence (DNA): TGTGCCAGCAGCCAACGGGACACCTGGGGTAGCGACGAGCAGTACTTC.

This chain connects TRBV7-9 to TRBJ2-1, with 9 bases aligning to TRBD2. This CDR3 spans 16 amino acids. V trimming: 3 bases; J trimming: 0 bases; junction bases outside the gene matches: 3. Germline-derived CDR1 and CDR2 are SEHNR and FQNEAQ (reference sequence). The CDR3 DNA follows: TGTGCCAGCAGCTTTAGCGGGGGCCTCTCCTACAATGAGCAGTTCTTC. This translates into CASSFSGGLSYNEQFF.

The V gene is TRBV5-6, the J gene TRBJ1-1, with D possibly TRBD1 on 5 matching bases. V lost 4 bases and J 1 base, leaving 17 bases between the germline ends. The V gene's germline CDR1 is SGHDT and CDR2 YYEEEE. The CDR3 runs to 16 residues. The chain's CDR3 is CASSPTGSHRNTEAFF. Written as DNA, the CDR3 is TGTGCCAGCAGCCCCACAGGTTCCCACCGGAACACTGAAGCTTTCTTT.

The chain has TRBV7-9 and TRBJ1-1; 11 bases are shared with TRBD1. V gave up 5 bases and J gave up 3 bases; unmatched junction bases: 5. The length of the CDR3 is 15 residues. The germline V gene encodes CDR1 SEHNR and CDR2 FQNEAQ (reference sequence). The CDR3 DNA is TGTGCCAGCAGCCTCGGACAGGGGGCCGACACTGAAGCTTTCTTT. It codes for CASSLGQGADTEAFF. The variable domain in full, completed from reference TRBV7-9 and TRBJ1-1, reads DTGVSQNPRHKITKRGQNVTFRCDPISEHNRLYWYRQTLGQGPEFLTYFQNEAQLEKSRLLSDRFSAERPKGSFSTLEIQRTEQGDSAMYLCASSLGQGADTEAFFGQGTRLTVV.

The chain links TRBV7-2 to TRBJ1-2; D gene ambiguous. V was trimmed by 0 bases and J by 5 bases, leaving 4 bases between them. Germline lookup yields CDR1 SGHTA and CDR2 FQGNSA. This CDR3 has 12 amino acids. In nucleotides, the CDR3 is TGTGCCAGCAGCTTAGCAGGATATGGCTACACCTTC. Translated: CASSLAGYGYTF.

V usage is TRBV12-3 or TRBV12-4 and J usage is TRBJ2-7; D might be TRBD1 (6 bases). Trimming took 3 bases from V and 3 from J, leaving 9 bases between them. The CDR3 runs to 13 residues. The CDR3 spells CASSFDRSYEQYV. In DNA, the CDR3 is TGTGCCAGCAGTTTTGACAGGAGCTACGAGCAGTACGTC.

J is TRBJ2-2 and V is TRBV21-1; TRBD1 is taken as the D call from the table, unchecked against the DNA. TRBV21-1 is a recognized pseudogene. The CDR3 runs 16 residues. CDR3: CASSPKRGSFTGELFF. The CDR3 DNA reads TGTGCCAGCAGCCCCAAAAGGGGGAGTTTCACCGGGGAGCTGTTTTTT.

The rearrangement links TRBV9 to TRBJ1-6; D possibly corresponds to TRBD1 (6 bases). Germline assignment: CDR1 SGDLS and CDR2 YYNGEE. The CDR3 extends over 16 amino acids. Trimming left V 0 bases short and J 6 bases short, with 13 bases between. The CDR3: CASSVAGGQGNSPLHF. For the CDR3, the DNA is TGTGCCAGCAGCGTAGCGGGGGGGCAGGGTAATTCACCCCTCCACTTT.

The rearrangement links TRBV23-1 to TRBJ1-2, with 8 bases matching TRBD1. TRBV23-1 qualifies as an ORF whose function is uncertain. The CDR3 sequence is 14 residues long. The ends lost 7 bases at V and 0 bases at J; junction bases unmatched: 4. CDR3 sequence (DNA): TGCGCCAGCACAGGGACAGGAGCTAACTATGGCTACACCTTC. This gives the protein CASTGTGANYGYTF.

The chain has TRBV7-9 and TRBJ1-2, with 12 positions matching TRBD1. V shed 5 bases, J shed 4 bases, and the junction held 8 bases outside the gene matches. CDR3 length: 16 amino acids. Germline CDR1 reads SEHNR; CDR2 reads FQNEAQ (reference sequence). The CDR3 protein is CASSRPGQGAVYGYTF. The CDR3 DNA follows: TGTGCCAGCAGCCGACCGGGACAGGGGGCTGTCTATGGCTACACCTTC.

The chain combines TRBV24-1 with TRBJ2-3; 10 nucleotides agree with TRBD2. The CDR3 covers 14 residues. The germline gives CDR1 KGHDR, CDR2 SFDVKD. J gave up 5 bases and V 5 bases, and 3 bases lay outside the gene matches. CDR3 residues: CATSALAGIDTQYF. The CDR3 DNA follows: TGTGCCACCAGTGCACTAGCGGGGATAGATACGCAGTATTTT.

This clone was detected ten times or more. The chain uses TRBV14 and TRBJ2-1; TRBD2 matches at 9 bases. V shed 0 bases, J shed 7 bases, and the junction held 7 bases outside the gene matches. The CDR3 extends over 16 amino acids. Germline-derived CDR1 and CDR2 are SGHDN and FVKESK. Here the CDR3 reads CASSQDVAGVWNEQFF. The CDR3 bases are TGTGCCAGCAGCCAAGATGTAGCGGGGGTCTGGAATGAGCAGTTCTTC.

The DNA of the CDR3 is TGTGCCAGCAGCTTAGCGGGAAGGGACTCCTACGAGCAGTACTTC. It translates to CASSLAGRDSYEQYF. The genes are TRBV7-6 and TRBJ2-7; D is undetermined. CDR1 and CDR2 (germline): SGHVS, FNYEAQ. The V end was cut by 0 bases, the J end by 0 bases, with 9 bases between. This CDR3 is 15 amino acids long.

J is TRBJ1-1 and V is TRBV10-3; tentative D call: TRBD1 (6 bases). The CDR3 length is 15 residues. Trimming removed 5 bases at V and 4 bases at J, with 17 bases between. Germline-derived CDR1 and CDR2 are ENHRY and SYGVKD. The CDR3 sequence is CAISRGAGRSTEAFF. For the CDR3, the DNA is TGTGCCATCAGTCGGGGGGCGGGGCGCAGCACTGAAGCTTTCTTT.

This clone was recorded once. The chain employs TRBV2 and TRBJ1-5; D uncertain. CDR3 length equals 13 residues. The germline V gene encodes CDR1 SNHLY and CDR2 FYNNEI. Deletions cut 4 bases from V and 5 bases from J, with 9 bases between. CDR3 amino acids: CASSAEWDQPQHF. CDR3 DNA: TGTGCCAGCAGTGCGGAGTGGGATCAGCCCCAGCATTTT.

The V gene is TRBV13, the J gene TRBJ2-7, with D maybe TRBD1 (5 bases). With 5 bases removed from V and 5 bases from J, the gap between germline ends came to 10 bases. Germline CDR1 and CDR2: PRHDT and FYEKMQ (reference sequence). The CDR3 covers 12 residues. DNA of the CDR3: TGTGCCAGCAGCATCCGACAGAACGAGCAGTACGTC. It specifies CASSIRQNEQYV.

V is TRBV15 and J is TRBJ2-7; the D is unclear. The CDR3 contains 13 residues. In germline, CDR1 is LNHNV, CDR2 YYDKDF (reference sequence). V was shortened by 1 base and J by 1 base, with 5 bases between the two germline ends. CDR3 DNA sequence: TGTGCCACCAGCAGAGTCCAGTCCTACGAGCAGTACTTC. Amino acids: CATSRVQSYEQYF.

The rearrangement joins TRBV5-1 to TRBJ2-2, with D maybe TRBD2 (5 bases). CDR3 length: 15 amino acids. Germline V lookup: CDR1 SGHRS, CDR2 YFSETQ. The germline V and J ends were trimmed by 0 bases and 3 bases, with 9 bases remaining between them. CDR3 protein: CASSLDRGYTGELFF. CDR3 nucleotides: TGCGCCAGCAGCTTGGATCGGGGTTACACCGGGGAGCTGTTTTTT.

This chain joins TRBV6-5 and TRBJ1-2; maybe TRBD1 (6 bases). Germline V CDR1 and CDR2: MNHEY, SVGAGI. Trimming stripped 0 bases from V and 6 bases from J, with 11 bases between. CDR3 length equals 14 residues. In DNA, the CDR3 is TGTGCCAGCAGTTACTCGATGGGGGCCCATGGCTACACCTTC. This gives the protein CASSYSMGAHGYTF.

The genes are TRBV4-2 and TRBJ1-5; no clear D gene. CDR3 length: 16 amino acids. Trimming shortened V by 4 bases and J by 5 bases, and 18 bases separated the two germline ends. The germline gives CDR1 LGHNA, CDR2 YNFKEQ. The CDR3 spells CASSPWLDGIDQPQHF. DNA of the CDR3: TGTGCCAGCAGCCCGTGGTTGGATGGTATAGATCAGCCCCAGCATTTT.

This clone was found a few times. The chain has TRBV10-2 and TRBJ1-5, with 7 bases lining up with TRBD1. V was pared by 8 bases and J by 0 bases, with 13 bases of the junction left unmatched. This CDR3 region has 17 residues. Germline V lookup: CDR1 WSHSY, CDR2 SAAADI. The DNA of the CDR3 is TGCGCCAGCCGGATTGGACAGGACCTTTTTAGCAATCAGCCCCAGCATTTT. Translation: CASRIGQDLFSNQPQHF.

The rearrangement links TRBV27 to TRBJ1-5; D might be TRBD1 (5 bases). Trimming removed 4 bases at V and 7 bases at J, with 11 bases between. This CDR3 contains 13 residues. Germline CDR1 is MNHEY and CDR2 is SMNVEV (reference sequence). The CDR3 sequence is CASSWDGVQPQHF. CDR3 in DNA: TGTGCCAGCAGTTGGGACGGCGTCCAGCCCCAGCATTTT.

Written as DNA, the CDR3 is TGTGCCATCACCCAGACAGGGCGCGGCTACACCTTC. Translated, it gives CAITQTGRGYTF. This chain links TRBV10-3 with TRBJ1-2, with 7 bases fitting TRBD1. This CDR3 spans 12 amino acids. Germline trimming cut 7 bases from V and 8 bases from J; bases unmatched to any gene: 7. Germline loops: CDR1 ENHRY, CDR2 SYGVKD.